This T cell receptor (beta chain) was obtained from a study of T-cell reconstitution after alpha-beta-depleted transplantation in children. J gave up 6 bases and V 4 bases, and 8 bases lay outside the gene matches. This CDR3 is built from 16 residues. CDR1 is KGHDR and CDR2 is SFDVKD in the germline V gene. Unique molecular identifiers were used to barcode this TCRbeta library. TCRdb passed the PCR reads through MiXCR, listing each CDR3 protein once. The sample contains 500,000 to 600,000 distinct CDR3 sequences, 25% to 30% of which appear only once. The table lists this clonotype with a few counts. The clonotype was recovered from a boy younger than two with Wiskott-Aldrich syndrome, due to receive a stem cell transplant. The material was PBMCs, obtained before TCRalphabeta/CD19-depleted stem cell transplant. This rearrangement joins TRBV24-1 to TRBJ2-2; 9 bases fit TRBD1. CDR3 amino acids: CATSDFRDRVSGELFF. The CDR3 DNA sequence: TGTGCCACCAGTGACTTCCGGGACAGGGTCTCCGGGGAGCTGTTTTTT.